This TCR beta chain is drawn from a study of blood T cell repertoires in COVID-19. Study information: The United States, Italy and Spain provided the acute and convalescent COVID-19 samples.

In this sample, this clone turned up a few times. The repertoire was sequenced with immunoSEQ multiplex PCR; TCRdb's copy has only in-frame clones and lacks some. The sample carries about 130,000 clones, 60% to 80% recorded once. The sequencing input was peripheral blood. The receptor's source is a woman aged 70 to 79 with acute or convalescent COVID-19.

CDR3 coding DNA: TGTGCCAGCAGTTTCGAATTGGGGGCAAACCCCTATAATTCACCCCTCCACTTT. This encodes CASSFELGANPYNSPLHF. The chain links TRBV28 to TRBJ1-6, with D possibly TRBD1 on 6 matching bases. The germline CDR1 and CDR2 sequences are MDHEN and SYDVKM. Between the trimmed V and J ends, which lost 3 bases and 2 bases, there was a span of 17 bases. This CDR3 region has 18 residues.